This paragraph covers one TCR beta chain sequence. Its specificity is not known. Libraries were prepared by immunoSEQ multiplex PCR; TCRdb keeps only in-frame clonotypes and omits some of them. The sample includes tens of thousands of clones, approximately 82% seen only once; the top ten take roughly 25%. These data come from a study of T cell responses to AZD1222 COVID-19 vaccine. Study conclusions and caveats: Spike was spanned by vaccine-associated CD4 TCRs, which were dominant at 160-218 and 743-854. Spike-specific TCR depth and breadth grew after two AZD1222 doses. Most donors were white British, females outnumbered males, and clonal diversity was possibly underestimated.

Second doses that came at about 4 or about 12 weeks were put together. This sequence was found in an adult who received the AZD1222 COVID-19 vaccine. The sequencing here drew on peripheral blood, taken 28 days after the second AZD1222 dose.

CDR3 DNA sequence: TGTGCCAGTAGTATTAACTCCAGGGGGATTAATGAGCAGTTCTTC. This codes for CASSINSRGINEQFF. The V gene is TRBV19, the J gene TRBJ2-1; 7 bases agree with TRBD1. In germline, CDR1 is LNHDA, CDR2 SQIVND (reference sequence). The CDR3 spans 15 residues. Germline trimming cut 3 bases from V and 7 bases from J; bases unmatched to any gene: 9.